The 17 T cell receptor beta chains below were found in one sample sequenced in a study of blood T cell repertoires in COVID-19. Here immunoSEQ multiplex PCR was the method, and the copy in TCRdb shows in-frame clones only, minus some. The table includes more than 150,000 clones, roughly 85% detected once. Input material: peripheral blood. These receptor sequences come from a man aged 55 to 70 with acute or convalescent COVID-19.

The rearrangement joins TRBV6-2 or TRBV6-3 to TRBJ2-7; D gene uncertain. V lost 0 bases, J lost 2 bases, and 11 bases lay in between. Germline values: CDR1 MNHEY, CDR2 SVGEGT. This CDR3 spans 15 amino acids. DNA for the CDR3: TGTGCCAGCAGTTACTCGAACCAGCGAGCCTACGAGCAGTACTTC. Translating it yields CASSYSNQRAYEQYF.

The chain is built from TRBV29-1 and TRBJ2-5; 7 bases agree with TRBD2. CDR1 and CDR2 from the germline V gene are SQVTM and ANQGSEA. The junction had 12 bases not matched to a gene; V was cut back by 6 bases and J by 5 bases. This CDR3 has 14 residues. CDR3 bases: TGCAGCGTGGGAGGGGTTTTGGGGTTCGAGACCCAGTACTTC. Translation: CSVGGVLGFETQYF.

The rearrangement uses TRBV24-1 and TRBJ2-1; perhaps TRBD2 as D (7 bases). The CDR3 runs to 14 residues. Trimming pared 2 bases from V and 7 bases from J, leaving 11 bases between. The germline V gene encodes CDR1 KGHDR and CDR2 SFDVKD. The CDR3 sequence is CATSDWGRGNEQFF. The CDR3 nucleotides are TGTGCCACCAGTGATTGGGGGAGGGGGAATGAGCAGTTCTTC.

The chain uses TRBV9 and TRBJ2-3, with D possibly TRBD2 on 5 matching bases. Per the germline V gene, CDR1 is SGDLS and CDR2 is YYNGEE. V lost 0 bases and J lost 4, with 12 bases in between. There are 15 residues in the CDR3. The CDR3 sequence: CASSVGNSAPDTQYF. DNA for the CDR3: TGTGCCAGCAGCGTAGGAAATAGCGCCCCAGATACGCAGTATTTT.

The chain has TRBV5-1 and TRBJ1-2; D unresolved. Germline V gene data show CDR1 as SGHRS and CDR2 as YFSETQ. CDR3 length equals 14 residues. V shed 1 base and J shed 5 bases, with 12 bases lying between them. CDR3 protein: CASSLSGPSYGYTF. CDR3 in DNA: TGCGCCAGCAGCTTGAGTGGGCCCTCATATGGCTACACCTTC.

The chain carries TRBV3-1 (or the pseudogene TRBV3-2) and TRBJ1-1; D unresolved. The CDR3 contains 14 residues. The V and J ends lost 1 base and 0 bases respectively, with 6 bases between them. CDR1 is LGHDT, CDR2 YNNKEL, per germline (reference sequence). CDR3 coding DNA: TGTGCCAGCAGCCAAGCACGCGTGAACACTGAAGCTTTCTTT. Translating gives CASSQARVNTEAFF.

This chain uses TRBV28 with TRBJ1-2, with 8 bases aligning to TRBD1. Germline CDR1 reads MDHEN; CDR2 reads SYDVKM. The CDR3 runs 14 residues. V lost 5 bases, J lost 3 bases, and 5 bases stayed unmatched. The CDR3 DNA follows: TGTGCCAGCAGTGCCACGGACAGGGACTATGGCTACACCTTC. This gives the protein CASSATDRDYGYTF.

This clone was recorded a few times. CDR3 sequence reads: CASSLMSGVGYTF. The DNA for the CDR3 is TGTGCCAGCAGTTTAATGTCCGGGGTAGGCTACACCTTC. The chain links TRBV28 to TRBJ1-2, with D uncertain. The CDR3 is 13 residues long. Trimming removed 2 bases at V and 8 bases at J, with 12 bases between. CDR1 is MDHEN, CDR2 SYDVKM, per germline.

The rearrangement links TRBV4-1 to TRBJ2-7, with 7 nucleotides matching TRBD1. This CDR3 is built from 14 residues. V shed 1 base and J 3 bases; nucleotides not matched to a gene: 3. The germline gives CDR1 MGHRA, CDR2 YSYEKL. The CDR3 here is CASSQVRDSYEQYF. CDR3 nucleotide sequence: TGCGCCAGCAGCCAAGTCCGGGACAGCTACGAGCAGTACTTC.

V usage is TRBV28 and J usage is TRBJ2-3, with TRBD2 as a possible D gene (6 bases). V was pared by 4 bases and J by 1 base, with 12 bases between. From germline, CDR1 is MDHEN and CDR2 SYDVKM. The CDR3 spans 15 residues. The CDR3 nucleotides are TGTGCCAGCAGTTCCTGGGTAGCGGGCACAGATACGCAGTATTTT. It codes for CASSSWVAGTDTQYF.

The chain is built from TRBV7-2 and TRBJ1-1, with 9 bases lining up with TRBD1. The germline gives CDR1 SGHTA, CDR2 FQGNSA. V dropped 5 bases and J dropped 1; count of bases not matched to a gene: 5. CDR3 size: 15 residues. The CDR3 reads CASSKRQGGNTEAFF. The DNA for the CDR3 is TGTGCCAGCAGCAAGAGACAGGGGGGGAACACTGAAGCTTTCTTT.

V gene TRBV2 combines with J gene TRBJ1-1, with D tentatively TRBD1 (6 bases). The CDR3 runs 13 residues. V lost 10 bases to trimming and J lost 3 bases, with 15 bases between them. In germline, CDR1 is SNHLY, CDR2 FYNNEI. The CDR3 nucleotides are TGTGCCAAAATGCGGGGGGCGGACACTGAAGCTTTCTTT. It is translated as CAKMRGADTEAFF.

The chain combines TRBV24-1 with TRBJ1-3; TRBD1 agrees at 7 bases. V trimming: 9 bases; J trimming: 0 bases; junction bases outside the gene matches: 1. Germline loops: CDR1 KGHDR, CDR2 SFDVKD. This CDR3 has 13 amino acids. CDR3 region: CATAGGSGNTIYF. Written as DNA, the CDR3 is TGTGCCACCGCAGGGGGCTCTGGAAACACCATATATTTT.

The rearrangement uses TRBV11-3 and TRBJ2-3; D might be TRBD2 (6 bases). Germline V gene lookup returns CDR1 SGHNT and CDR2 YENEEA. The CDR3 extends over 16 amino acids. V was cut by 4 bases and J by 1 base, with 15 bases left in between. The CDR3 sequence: CASSSAGQSGTDTQYF. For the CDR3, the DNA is TGTGCCAGCAGCTCGGCGGGGCAGTCAGGCACAGATACGCAGTATTTT.

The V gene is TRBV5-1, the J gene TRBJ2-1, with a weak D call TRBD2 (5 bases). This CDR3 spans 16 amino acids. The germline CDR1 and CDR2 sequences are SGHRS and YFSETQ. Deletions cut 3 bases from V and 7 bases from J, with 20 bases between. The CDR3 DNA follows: TGCGCCAGCAGCTCTTATCTAGCAGTCGTGATGAATGAGCAGTTCTTC. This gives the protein CASSSYLAVVMNEQFF.

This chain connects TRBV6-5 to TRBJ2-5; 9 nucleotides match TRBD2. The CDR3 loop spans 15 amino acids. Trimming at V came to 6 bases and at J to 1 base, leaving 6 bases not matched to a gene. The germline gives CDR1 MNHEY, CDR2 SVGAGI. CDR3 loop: CASRGAGGPQETQYF. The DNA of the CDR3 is TGTGCCAGCAGGGGGGCGGGAGGGCCCCAAGAGACCCAGTACTTC.

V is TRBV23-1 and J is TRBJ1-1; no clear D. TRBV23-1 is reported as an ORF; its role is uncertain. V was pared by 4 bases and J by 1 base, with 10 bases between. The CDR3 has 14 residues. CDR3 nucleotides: TGCGCCAGCAGTCTCGGACGGGAGAACACTGAAGCTTTCTTT. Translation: CASSLGRENTEAFF.